These 26 T cell receptor beta chains originate from one sample sequenced in a study of blood T cell repertoires in COVID-19. Clones were read by immunoSEQ multiplex PCR, and TCRdb kept only the in-frame ones, dropping some. This table holds around 190,000 clones, around 90% found once. The sequenced sample was PBMCs or T cells enriched from blood (not recorded which). All receptors come from a young man with acute COVID-19.

The chain recombines TRBV9 with TRBJ1-3, with 9 bases that match TRBD1. Germline loops: CDR1 SGDLS, CDR2 YYNGEE. V dropped 2 bases and J dropped 4; count of bases not matched to a gene: 4. This CDR3 region has 15 residues. CDR3 nucleotides: TGTGCCAGCAGCGTCGGGACAGGGACGGGAAACACCATATATTTT. Its protein product is CASSVGTGTGNTIYF.

This rearrangement joins TRBV15 to TRBJ1-2, with D tentatively TRBD1 (5 bases). CDR1 and CDR2 from the germline V gene are LNHNV and YYDKDF (reference sequence). The CDR3 has 14 residues. V dropped 5 bases and J dropped 3 bases, with 13 bases sitting between them. The CDR3 DNA reads TGTGCCACCAGCCTGGGGACTGACTACTATGGCTACACCTTC. As protein: CATSLGTDYYGYTF.

The gene calls are TRBV13 and TRBJ2-3; D uncertain. CDR1 is PRHDT and CDR2 is FYEKMQ in the germline V gene (reference sequence). The V end was cut by 1 base, the J end by 5 bases, with 7 bases between. This CDR3 has 13 residues. For the CDR3, the DNA is TGTGCCAGCAGCTTAGTGAACGGAGATACGCAGTATTTT. This translates into CASSLVNGDTQYF.

The chain couples TRBV2 to TRBJ1-5; 7 nucleotides agree with TRBD1. CDR1 is SNHLY and CDR2 is FYNNEI in the germline V gene. The junction had 10 bases not matched to a gene; V was cut back by 4 bases and J by 4 bases. This CDR3 is 16 amino acids long. DNA of the CDR3: TGTGCCAGCAGTGGGACCGGGGGACAGACTAATCAGCCCCAGCATTTT. As protein: CASSGTGGQTNQPQHF.

The J gene is TRBJ2-3, the V gene TRBV14, with D possibly being TRBD1 (6 bases). Per the germline V gene, CDR1 is SGHDN and CDR2 is FVKESK. V lost 2 bases and J 6 bases, leaving 12 bases between the germline ends. The CDR3 spans 14 residues. CDR3 residues: CASSQLAGEDTQYF. For the CDR3, the DNA is TGTGCCAGCAGCCAATTGGCAGGGGAGGATACGCAGTATTTT. Full variable domain (remainder filled in from reference TRBV14 and TRBJ2-3): EAGVTQFPSHSVIEKGQTVTLRCDPISGHDNLYWYRRVMGKEIKFLLHFVKESKQDESGMPNNRFLAERTGGTYSTLKVQPAELEDSGVYFCASSQLAGEDTQYFGPGTRLTVL.

The rearrangement links TRBV6-2 or TRBV6-3 to TRBJ2-1; D uncertain. The germline V gene encodes CDR1 MNHEY and CDR2 SVGEGT. Trimming pared 0 bases from V and 0 bases from J, leaving 9 bases between. The CDR3 has 16 amino acids. This chain's CDR3 is CASSYSSVTSYNEQFF. CDR3 DNA: TGTGCCAGCAGTTACTCGAGCGTCACCTCCTACAATGAGCAGTTCTTC.

V usage is TRBV7-2 and J usage is TRBJ2-6, with D perhaps matching TRBD1 (6 bases). There are 16 residues in the CDR3. V lost 1 base and J 0 bases, leaving 7 bases between the germline ends. From germline, CDR1 is SGHTA and CDR2 FQGNSA. The CDR3 protein is CASSLGTASGANVLTF. DNA for the CDR3: TGTGCCAGCAGCTTAGGGACAGCCTCTGGGGCCAACGTCCTGACTTTC. The variable domain in full, with the rest retrieved from reference TRBV7-2 and TRBJ2-6, is GAGVSQSPSNKVTEKGKDVELRCDPISGHTALYWYRQSLGQGLEFLIYFQGNSAPDKSGLPSDRFSAERTGGSVSTLTIQRTQQEDSAVYLCASSLGTASGANVLTFGAGSRLTVL.

The V gene is TRBV4-1, the J gene TRBJ2-7; D is perhaps TRBD2 (6 bases). The germline V gene has CDR1 MGHRA and CDR2 YSYEKL. The V gene lost 4 bases and the J gene lost 3 bases, with 13 bases spanning the gap. The CDR3 is made up of 14 amino acids. The CDR3 here is CASSPAKAGYEQYF. In DNA, the CDR3 is TGCGCCAGCAGCCCGGCAAAAGCGGGCTACGAGCAGTACTTC.

J is TRBJ2-7 and V is TRBV4-2; TRBD1 aligns across 7 bases. Germline V gene lookup returns CDR1 LGHNA and CDR2 YNFKEQ. CDR3 length: 15 amino acids. V lost 5 bases, J lost 6 bases, and 13 bases stayed unmatched. DNA for the CDR3: TGTGCCAGCAGCGATCCGGGACAGAGGTCCGCCGAGCAGTACTTC. Its translation is CASSDPGQRSAEQYF.

This rearrangement joins TRBV10-2 to TRBJ2-1; 13 positions agree with TRBD2. This CDR3 has 15 residues. V was pared by 6 bases and J by 8 bases, with 7 bases of the junction left unmatched. In germline, CDR1 is WSHSY, CDR2 SAAADI. CDR3 loop: CASRALAGGSDEQFF. The CDR3 DNA is TGCGCCAGCAGAGCACTAGCGGGAGGGTCCGATGAGCAGTTCTTC.

The CDR3 is CASSRRRPDNQETQYF. CDR3 in DNA: TGTGCCAGCAGCCGACGCCGCCCGGACAACCAAGAGACCCAGTACTTC. The chain couples TRBV13 to TRBJ2-5; perhaps TRBD1 as D (5 bases). Per the germline V gene, CDR1 is PRHDT and CDR2 is FYEKMQ (reference sequence). V lost 5 bases and J lost 0, with 16 bases in between. The CDR3 runs to 16 residues.

The rearrangement joins TRBV25-1 to TRBJ1-1; D unclear. This CDR3 contains 14 residues. Trimming left V 4 bases short and J 4 bases short, with 13 bases between. The germline gives CDR1 MGHDK, CDR2 SYGVNS. CDR3 sequence (DNA): TGTGCCAGCAGTGCCAAAAGAGGAACCACTGAAGCTTTCTTT. It specifies CASSAKRGTTEAFF.

The V call is TRBV10-3, the J call TRBJ2-1; D is possibly TRBD2 (6 bases). CDR1 and CDR2 from the germline V gene are ENHRY and SYGVKD. The CDR3 extends over 12 amino acids. Trimming removed 10 bases at V and 8 bases at J, with 15 bases between. The CDR3 nucleotides are TGTGCCACCACCTCGGGGGAGGATGAGCAGTTCTTC. It yields the protein CATTSGEDEQFF.

In this sample, this clone turned up once. The chain uses TRBV18 and TRBJ1-5, with D possibly being TRBD1 (5 bases). Germline CDR1 reads KGHSH; CDR2 reads LQKENI. This CDR3 spans 14 amino acids. Trimming removed 3 bases from V and 0 bases from J, with 6 bases in between. CDR3 sequence reads: CASSPTDSNQPQHF. The CDR3 region has the DNA TGTGCCAGCTCACCGACAGATAGCAATCAGCCCCAGCATTTT. Full variable domain (remainder filled in from reference TRBV18 and TRBJ1-5): NAGVMQNPRHLVRRRGQEARLRCSPMKGHSHVYWYRQLPEEGLKFMVYLQKENIIDESGMPKERFSAEFPKEGPSILRIQQVVRGDSAAYFCASSPTDSNQPQHFGDGTRLSIL.

The chain couples TRBV12-3 or TRBV12-4 to TRBJ1-2, with D possibly TRBD1 on 6 matching bases. The CDR3 is 13 amino acids. Trimming pared 8 bases from V and 4 bases from J, leaving 14 bases between. Here the CDR3 DNA reads TGTGCCAGCGGACGGGACATCTCCTATGGCTACACCTTC. Amino acids: CASGRDISYGYTF.

The chain joins TRBV4-3 to TRBJ1-1; D gene unclear. Germline V lookup: CDR1 LGHNA, CDR2 YSLEER. Trimming pared 0 bases from V and 5 bases from J, leaving 7 bases between. The CDR3 loop spans 13 amino acids. The CDR3 is CASSQDRGTEAFF. The CDR3 DNA follows: TGCGCCAGCAGCCAAGATCGAGGAACTGAAGCTTTCTTT.

V is TRBV7-9 and J is TRBJ2-2; the D gene is possibly TRBD1 (5 bases). The CDR3 is 14 residues long. Germline CDR1 reads SEHNR; CDR2 reads FQNEAQ (reference sequence). Between the trimmed V and J ends, which lost 2 bases and 7 bases, there was a span of 11 bases. The CDR3 DNA is TGTGCCAGCAGCTTACCAGGGTTAAGCGGGGAGCTGTTTTTT. It yields the protein CASSLPGLSGELFF.

The chain links TRBV6-5 to TRBJ2-2, with TRBD1 matching over 7 bases. V lost 7 bases to trimming and J lost 0 bases; unmatched junction nucleotides: 5. This CDR3 comprises 15 residues. Germline CDR1 MNHEY, CDR2 SVGAGI. CDR3 bases: TGTGCCAGCACAATGACAGGGACGAACACCGGGGAGCTGTTTTTT. Translation: CASTMTGTNTGELFF.

CDR3 amino acids: CASSIGPGNTGELFF. The CDR3, as DNA: TGTGCCAGTAGTATAGGTCCAGGGAACACCGGGGAGCTGTTTTTT. The chain couples TRBV19 to TRBJ2-2; unclear D gene. Germline V gene lookup returns CDR1 LNHDA and CDR2 SQIVND (reference sequence). There are 15 residues in the CDR3. The V end was cut by 1 base, the J end by 1 base, with 7 bases between.

The chain carries TRBV4-1 and TRBJ2-7; 9 bases are a match to TRBD2. Losses at the gene ends were 3 bases for V and 7 bases for J; bases not matched to a gene: 16. CDR1 is MGHRA, CDR2 YSYEKL, per germline. This CDR3 comprises 17 residues. The CDR3 spells CASSHPLAGTSSTEQYF. CDR3 nucleotide sequence: TGCGCCAGCAGCCACCCCCTCGCCGGGACTAGCTCTACAGAGCAGTACTTC.

CDR3: CASSISLGNTIYF. In nucleotides, the CDR3 is TGTGCCAGTAGTATATCCCTGGGAAACACCATATATTTT. J is TRBJ1-3 and V is TRBV19; D is unclear. Germline V lookup: CDR1 LNHDA, CDR2 SQIVND (reference sequence). CDR3 size: 13 residues. V lost 2 bases and J lost 4, with 6 bases in between.

This chain joins TRBV19 and TRBJ1-5; a weak D match, TRBD1 (6 bases). There are 15 residues in the CDR3. The V end was cut by 3 bases, the J end by 0 bases, with 9 bases between. Germline CDR1 LNHDA, CDR2 SQIVND (reference sequence). The CDR3 region is CASSILQGSNQPQHF. As DNA, the CDR3 is TGTGCCAGTAGTATCCTACAGGGTAGCAATCAGCCCCAGCATTTT.

V usage is TRBV5-1 and J usage is TRBJ2-7, with 7 bases lining up with TRBD1. CDR3 length: 17 residues. The V and J ends lost 0 bases and 0 bases, in that order; junction bases with no gene match: 9. Germline V gives CDR1 SGHRS, CDR2 YFSETQ. The CDR3 region has the DNA TGCGCCAGCAGCTTGGCCGGGCTCCGGGACAGCTCCTACGAGCAGTACTTC. Its protein is CASSLAGLRDSSYEQYF. The complete variable domain, with remaining parts taken from reference TRBV5-1 and TRBJ2-7, reads KAGVTQTPRYLIKTRGQQVTLSCSPISGHRSVSWYQQTPGQGLQFLFEYFSETQRNKGNFPGRFSGRQFSNSRSEMNVSTLELGDSALYLCASSLAGLRDSSYEQYFGPGTRLTVT.

CDR3 sequence reads: CASSLSAAETQYF. Here the CDR3 DNA reads TGTGCCAGCAGTTTATCAGCGGCGGAGACCCAGTACTTC. The V gene is TRBV27, the J gene TRBJ2-5, with D tentatively TRBD2 (5 bases). Trimming removed 0 bases at V and 5 bases at J, with 7 bases between. CDR1 and CDR2 (germline): MNHEY, SMNVEV (reference sequence). The CDR3 is made up of 13 amino acids.

This clone was observed a handful of times. The rearrangement links TRBV29-1 to TRBJ2-5; D unclear. This CDR3 region has 13 residues. From germline, CDR1 is SQVTM and CDR2 ANQGSEA. The ends were cut back, 4 bases at V and 2 bases at J, with 11 bases in the middle. CDR3 amino acids: CSVGTAKQETQYF. For the CDR3, the DNA is TGCAGCGTTGGAACAGCAAAACAAGAGACCCAGTACTTC.

The chain employs TRBV28 and TRBJ1-1; 8 bases fit TRBD1. V dropped 6 bases and J dropped 3; count of bases not matched to a gene: 6. The CDR3 totals 14 residues. Germline CDR1 is MDHEN and CDR2 is SYDVKM. The CDR3 here is CASRPRGRYTEAFF. The CDR3 nucleotides are TGTGCCAGCAGACCCAGGGGGCGATACACTGAAGCTTTCTTT.